This T cell receptor (beta chain) was recovered during a study of glioma-infiltrating T cells after dendritic cell vaccination. Study information: Dendritic cell vaccine was injected intradermally three times, biweekly.

The primer mix had 60 V beta and 13 J beta primers. Assay used: immunoSEQ multiplex PCR; TCRdb lists only in-frame clones, some missing. This repertoire shows under 100,000 clones, about 85% found once; its top ten account for around 2.9%. The length of the CDR3 is 16 residues. With V trimmed by 0 bases and J by 5 bases, 6 bases remained unmatched. From germline, CDR1 is SGDLS and CDR2 YYNGEE. The chain couples TRBV9 to TRBJ2-2, with 8 bases identical to TRBD1. The origin of this receptor is a human donor with glioblastoma. The sequencing here drew on blood, taken before dendritic cell vaccination. For the CDR3, the DNA is TGTGCCAGCAGCGTAGGTCAGGGGGCACGGACCGGGGAGCTGTTTTTT. Translated: CASSVGQGARTGELFF.